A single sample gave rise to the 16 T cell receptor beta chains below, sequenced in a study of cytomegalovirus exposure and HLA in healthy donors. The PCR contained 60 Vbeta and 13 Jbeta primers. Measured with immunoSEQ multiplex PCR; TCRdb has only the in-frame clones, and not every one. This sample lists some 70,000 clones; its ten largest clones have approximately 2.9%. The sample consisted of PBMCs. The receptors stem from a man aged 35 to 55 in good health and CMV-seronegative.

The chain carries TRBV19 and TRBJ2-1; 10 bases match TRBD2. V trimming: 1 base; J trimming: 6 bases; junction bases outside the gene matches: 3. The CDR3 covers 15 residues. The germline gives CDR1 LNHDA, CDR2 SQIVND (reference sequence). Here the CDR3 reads CASSIVSGGGNEQFF. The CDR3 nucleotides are TGTGCCAGTAGTATAGTAAGCGGGGGGGGCAATGAGCAGTTCTTC.

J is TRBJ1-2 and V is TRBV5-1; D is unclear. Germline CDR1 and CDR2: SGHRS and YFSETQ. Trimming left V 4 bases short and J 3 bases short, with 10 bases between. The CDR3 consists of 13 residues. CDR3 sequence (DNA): TGCGCCAGCAGCCACCCCGGGGACTATGGCTACACCTTC. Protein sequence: CASSHPGDYGYTF.

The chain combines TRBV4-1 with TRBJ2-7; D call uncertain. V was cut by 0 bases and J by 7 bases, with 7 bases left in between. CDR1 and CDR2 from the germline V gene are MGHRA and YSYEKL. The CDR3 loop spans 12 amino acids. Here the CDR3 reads CASSQDGREQYF. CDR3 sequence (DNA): TGCGCCAGCAGCCAAGATGGTAGAGAGCAGTACTTC.

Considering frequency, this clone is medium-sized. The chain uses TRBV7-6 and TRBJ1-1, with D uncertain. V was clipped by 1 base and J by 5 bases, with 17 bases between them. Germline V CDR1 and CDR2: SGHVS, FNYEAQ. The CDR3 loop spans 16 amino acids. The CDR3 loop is CASSLGLGVVQTEAFF. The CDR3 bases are TGTGCCAGCAGCTTAGGGTTGGGCGTGGTGCAGACTGAAGCTTTCTTT.

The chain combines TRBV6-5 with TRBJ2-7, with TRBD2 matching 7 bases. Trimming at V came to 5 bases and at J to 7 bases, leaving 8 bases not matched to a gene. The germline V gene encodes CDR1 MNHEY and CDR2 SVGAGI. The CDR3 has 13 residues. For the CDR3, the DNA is TGTGCCAGCAGTCCACCCGGGGGAGGGGAGCAGTACTTC. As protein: CASSPPGGGEQYF.

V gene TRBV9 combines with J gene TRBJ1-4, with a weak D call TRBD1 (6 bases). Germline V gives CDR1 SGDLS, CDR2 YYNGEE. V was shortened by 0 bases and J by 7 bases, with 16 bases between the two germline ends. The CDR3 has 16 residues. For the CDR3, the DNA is TGTGCCAGCAGCGTAGGTGTCACAGGGACCTCTGAAAAACTGTTTTTT. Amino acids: CASSVGVTGTSEKLFF.

The CDR3 DNA sequence: TGTGCCAGCAGCTCAGCAGGGGGCCAGAATCAGCCCCAGCATTTT. It yields the protein CASSSAGGQNQPQHF. J is TRBJ1-5 and V is TRBV4-2, with TRBD1 matching over 8 bases. V was pared by 5 bases and J by 4 bases, with 7 bases of the junction left unmatched. CDR3 length equals 15 residues. The germline V gene encodes CDR1 LGHNA and CDR2 YNFKEQ.

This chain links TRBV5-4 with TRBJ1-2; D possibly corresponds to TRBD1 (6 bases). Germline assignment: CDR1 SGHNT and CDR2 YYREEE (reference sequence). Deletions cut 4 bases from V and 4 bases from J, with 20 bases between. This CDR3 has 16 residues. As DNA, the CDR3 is TGTGCCAGCAGCCTTGGGGGCGTGGGTTCGGGCTATGGCTACACCTTC. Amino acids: CASSLGGVGSGYGYTF.

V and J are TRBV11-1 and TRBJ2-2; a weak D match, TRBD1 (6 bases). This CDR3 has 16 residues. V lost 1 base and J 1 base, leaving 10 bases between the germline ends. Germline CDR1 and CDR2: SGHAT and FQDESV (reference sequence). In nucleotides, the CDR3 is TGTGCCAGCAGCTTAGATTGGACAGAGAACACCGGGGAGCTGTTTTTT. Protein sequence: CASSLDWTENTGELFF.

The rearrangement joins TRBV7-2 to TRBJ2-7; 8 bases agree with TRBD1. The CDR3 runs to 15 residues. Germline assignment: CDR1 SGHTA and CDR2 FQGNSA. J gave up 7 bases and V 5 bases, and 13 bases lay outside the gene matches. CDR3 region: CASSHSGGFEGEQYF. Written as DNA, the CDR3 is TGTGCCAGCAGCCATTCAGGGGGCTTCGAGGGTGAGCAGTACTTC.

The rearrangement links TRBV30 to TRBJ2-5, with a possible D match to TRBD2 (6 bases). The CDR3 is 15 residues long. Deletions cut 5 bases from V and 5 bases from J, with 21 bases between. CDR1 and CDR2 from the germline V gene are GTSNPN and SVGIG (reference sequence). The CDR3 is CAWARDSQSGETQYF. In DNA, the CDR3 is TGTGCCTGGGCTCGGGACTCTCAATCGGGGGAGACCCAGTACTTC.

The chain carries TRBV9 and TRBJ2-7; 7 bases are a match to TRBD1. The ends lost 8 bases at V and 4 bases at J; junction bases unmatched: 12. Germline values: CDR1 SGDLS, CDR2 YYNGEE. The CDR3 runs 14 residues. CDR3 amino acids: CASTPGQLDYEQYF. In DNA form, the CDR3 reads TGTGCCAGTACACCGGGACAGTTAGATTACGAGCAGTACTTC.

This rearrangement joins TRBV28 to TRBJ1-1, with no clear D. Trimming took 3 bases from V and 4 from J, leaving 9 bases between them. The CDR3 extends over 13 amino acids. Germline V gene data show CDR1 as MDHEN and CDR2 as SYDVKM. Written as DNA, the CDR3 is TGTGCCAGCAGTTTGCCCGGGATCACTGAAGCTTTCTTT. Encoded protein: CASSLPGITEAFF.

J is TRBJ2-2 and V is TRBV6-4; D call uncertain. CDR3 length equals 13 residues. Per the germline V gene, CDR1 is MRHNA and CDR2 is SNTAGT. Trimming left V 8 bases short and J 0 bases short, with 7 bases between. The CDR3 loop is CASRSANTGELFF. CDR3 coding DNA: TGTGCCAGCCGCAGCGCGAACACCGGGGAGCTGTTTTTT.

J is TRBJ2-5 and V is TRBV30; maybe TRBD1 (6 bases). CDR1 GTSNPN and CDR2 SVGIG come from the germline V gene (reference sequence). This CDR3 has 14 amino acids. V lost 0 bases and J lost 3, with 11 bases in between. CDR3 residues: CAWSVHRTEETQYF. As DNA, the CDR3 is TGTGCCTGGAGTGTTCACCGGACAGAAGAGACCCAGTACTTC.

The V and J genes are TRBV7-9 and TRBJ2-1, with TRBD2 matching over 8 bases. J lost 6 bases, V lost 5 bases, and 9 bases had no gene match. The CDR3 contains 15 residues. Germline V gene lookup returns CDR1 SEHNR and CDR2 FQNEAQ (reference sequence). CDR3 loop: CASSPRATSGNEQFF. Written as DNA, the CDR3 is TGTGCCAGCAGCCCTAGGGCAACTAGCGGCAATGAGCAGTTCTTC.